Shown below are 20 T cell receptor beta chains from a single sample sequenced in a study of T-cell reconstitution after alpha-beta-depleted transplantation in children. Researchers prepared the TCRbeta library using unique molecular identifiers, the study reports. TCRdb re-called the PCR reads through MiXCR, storing one row per CDR3 protein. The data hold about 980,000 distinct CDR3 sequences, with about 26% observed a single time. The specimen comprised PBMCs, mostly from graft donor cells, sampled 360 days after TCRalphabeta/CD19-depleted stem cell transplant. These receptors originate from a boy younger than two who had a stem cell transplant for SCID, so the T cells may come from the graft donor.

The chain is built from TRBV27 and TRBJ2-7; 8 bases are a match to TRBD1. J was trimmed by 6 bases and V by 3 bases; bases with no gene match: 7. The CDR3 loop spans 14 amino acids. Germline V lookup: CDR1 MNHEY, CDR2 SMNVEV (reference sequence). The CDR3: CASSFNRGTSEQYF. The DNA of the CDR3 is TGTGCCAGCAGTTTTAACAGGGGGACGAGCGAGCAGTACTTC.

Here the CDR3 reads CASSMDYLGQYF. CDR3 bases: TGTGCCAGCAGCATGGACTACCTCGGGCAGTACTTC. The V gene is TRBV7-2, the J gene TRBJ2-7; tentatively, D is TRBD2 (6 bases). The CDR3 contains 12 residues. The V end was cut by 5 bases, the J end by 9 bases, with 14 bases between. CDR1 is SGHTA and CDR2 is FQGNSA in the germline V gene.

This chain links TRBV5-5 with TRBJ1-5; a possible D gene is TRBD1 (5 bases). This CDR3 has 15 residues. V dropped 0 bases and J dropped 6 bases, with 13 bases sitting between them. Looked up from germline, CDR1 is SGHKS and CDR2 is YYEKEE (reference sequence). The CDR3 reads CASSLDWGGTQPQHF. Written as DNA, the CDR3 is TGTGCCAGCAGCTTGGATTGGGGGGGTACTCAGCCCCAGCATTTT.

This clonotype was seen a handful of times. This chain joins TRBV30 and TRBJ1-1, with D possibly matching TRBD1 (5 bases). V was shortened by 0 bases and J by 1 base, with 9 bases between the two germline ends. In germline, CDR1 is GTSNPN, CDR2 SVGIG (reference sequence). This CDR3 region has 14 residues. CDR3 nucleotide sequence: TGTGCCTGGAGTGTTGACGGGACGAACACTGAAGCTTTCTTT. Its protein is CAWSVDGTNTEAFF. Full variable domain (outside the CDR3, taken from reference TRBV30 and TRBJ1-1): SQTIHQWPATLVQPVGSPLSLECTVEGTSNPNLYWYRQAAGRGLQLLFYSVGIGQISSEVPQNLSASRPQDRQFILSSKKLLLSDSGFYLCAWSVDGTNTEAFFGQGTRLTVV.

This clonotype was picked up a small number of times. The chain is built from TRBV12-3 or TRBV12-4 and TRBJ1-2, with D possibly being TRBD1 (5 bases). V was pared by 6 bases and J by 0 bases, with 14 bases between. The CDR3 is 15 residues long. CDR3 residues: CASSLGPSANYGYTF. The DNA of the CDR3 is TGTGCCAGCAGCCTGGGACCGAGCGCTAACTATGGCTACACCTTC.

This clonotype was recorded once. CDR3 nucleotides: TGCAGCGTTGGAAATCCCCGGGCCTATGAAAAACTGTTTTTT. Its translation: CSVGNPRAYEKLFF. The V and J genes are TRBV29-1 and TRBJ1-4; D remains ambiguous. This CDR3 is built from 14 residues. Germline V CDR1 and CDR2: SQVTM, ANQGSEA. The V and J ends lost 4 bases and 6 bases respectively, with 15 bases between them.

In this sample, this clonotype turned up a few times. The CDR3 sequence: CASSLRGLSEADTQYF. Here the CDR3 DNA reads TGCGCCAGCAGCCTGCGGGGCCTGAGTGAGGCAGATACGCAGTATTTT. The chain recombines TRBV5-1 with TRBJ2-3; D is perhaps TRBD2 (6 bases). The germline CDR1 and CDR2 sequences are SGHRS and YFSETQ. Deletions cut 4 bases from V and 4 bases from J, with 19 bases between. The CDR3 has 16 residues.

This chain uses TRBV7-2 with TRBJ1-1; D remains ambiguous. The CDR3 loop spans 17 amino acids. Trimming stripped 0 bases from V and 0 bases from J, with 14 bases between. CDR1 is SGHTA and CDR2 is FQGNSA in the germline V gene. CDR3 bases: TGTGCCAGCAGCTTAGCCGGCTTTGGGGTAATGAACACTGAAGCTTTCTTT. The encoded protein is CASSLAGFGVMNTEAFF.

This rearrangement joins TRBV3-1 to TRBJ2-7; D is undetermined. V lost 0 bases and J 3 bases, leaving 9 bases between the germline ends. Germline CDR1 is LGHDT and CDR2 is YNNKEL (reference sequence). The CDR3 sequence is 14 residues long. CDR3 DNA: TGTGCCAGCAGCCAAGACGTTGCGTACTACGAGCAGTACTTC. This translates into CASSQDVAYYEQYF.

The chain couples TRBV7-3 to TRBJ2-1, with D perhaps TRBD1 or TRBD2 (7 bases each). V gave up 5 bases and J gave up 7 bases, with 21 bases separating them. In germline, CDR1 is SGHTA, CDR2 FQGTGA. CDR3 size: 16 residues. Written as DNA, the CDR3 is TGTGCCAGCAGCCCAAACGCAGGGGGGGGGATAAATGAGCAGTTCTTC. Translating gives CASSPNAGGGINEQFF.

The V call is TRBV4-3, the J call TRBJ1-1; D gene ambiguous. V was shortened by 1 base and J by 10 bases, with 10 bases between the two germline ends. CDR3 length: 12 amino acids. Per germline, CDR1 LGHNA and CDR2 YSLEER. The CDR3 loop reads CASSQAGTSAFF. Here the CDR3 DNA reads TGCGCCAGCAGCCAAGCGGGAACTTCAGCTTTCTTT.

The chain recombines TRBV18 with TRBJ2-5, with D hard to call. Germline V lookup: CDR1 KGHSH, CDR2 LQKENI. V shed 2 bases and J shed 5 bases, with 18 bases lying between them. CDR3 length: 16 residues. This CDR3 is CASSPFWVFNGETQYF. The DNA of the CDR3 is TGTGCCAGCTCACCATTCTGGGTCTTCAATGGGGAGACCCAGTACTTC.

V gene TRBV4-1 combines with J gene TRBJ2-5; D is possibly TRBD2 (5 bases). CDR3 length equals 15 residues. The V end lost 1 base, the J end lost 2 bases, and 11 bases lay between the germline ends. Germline V CDR1 and CDR2: MGHRA, YSYEKL. The DNA for the CDR3 is TGCGCCAGCAGCCAAGGAAGAGGGCTACAAGAGACCCAGTACTTC. Translated, it gives CASSQGRGLQETQYF.

This clonotype was counted a few times. The J gene is TRBJ2-2, the V gene TRBV10-2; no firm D call. Germline-derived CDR1 and CDR2 are WSHSY and SAAADI. The CDR3 has 12 amino acids. Trimming cost V 6 bases and J 5 bases, with 7 bases left between them. The CDR3 loop reads CASRIGTGELFF. Written as DNA, the CDR3 is TGCGCCAGCAGAATTGGGACCGGGGAGCTGTTTTTT.

This sequence joins TRBV6-5 and TRBJ2-6, with D possibly called TRBD1 or TRBD2 (5 bases each). Germline CDR1 MNHEY, CDR2 SVGAGI. The ends were cut back, 4 bases at V and 0 bases at J, with 13 bases in the middle. CDR3 length equals 17 residues. The CDR3, as DNA: TGTGCCAGCAGTTCCCTGGGACCTACCTCTGGGGCCAACGTCCTGACTTTC. Protein sequence: CASSSLGPTSGANVLTF.

The V call is TRBV7-9, the J call TRBJ1-2; 7 bases map to TRBD1. The V and J ends lost 4 bases and 7 bases, in that order; junction bases with no gene match: 15. CDR3 length: 16 amino acids. Germline V gives CDR1 SEHNR, CDR2 FQNEAQ (reference sequence). The CDR3 DNA reads as TGTGCCAGCAGCTCCAAGCCCACCGACAGGGAAAGTGGCTACACCTTC. Protein: CASSSKPTDRESGYTF.

This clonotype occurred many times. The chain uses TRBV27 and TRBJ2-3; D gene unclear. The germline V gene encodes CDR1 MNHEY and CDR2 SMNVEV (reference sequence). The CDR3 extends over 15 amino acids. Trimming removed 2 bases at V and 5 bases at J, with 14 bases between. The CDR3 spells CASSLPGERGDTQYF. The CDR3 DNA reads as TGTGCCAGCAGTTTACCCGGCGAAAGAGGAGATACGCAGTATTTT.

This rearrangement joins TRBV20-1 to TRBJ2-5; D perhaps matches TRBD2 (6 bases). The V gene's germline CDR1 is DFQATT and CDR2 SNEGSKA (reference sequence). This CDR3 region has 13 residues. Between the trimmed V and J ends, which lost 8 bases and 0 bases, there was a span of 13 bases. Here the CDR3 DNA reads TGCAGTTCTGATAGGGAGGACCAAGAGACCCAGTACTTC. Protein sequence: CSSDREDQETQYF.

V is TRBV27 and J is TRBJ2-7; D is undetermined. The CDR3 consists of 13 residues. The germline V gene encodes CDR1 MNHEY and CDR2 SMNVEV (reference sequence). The V gene lost 0 bases and the J gene lost 4 bases, with 7 bases spanning the gap. In nucleotides, the CDR3 is TGTGCCAGCAGTTTATCGATAGGGTACGAGCAGTACTTC. Protein: CASSLSIGYEQYF.

Many counts were recorded for this clonotype. Relative to the germline gene, one junction end is altered; a read error may explain this. V is TRBV5-1 and J is TRBJ2-7; D tentatively reads TRBD1 or TRBD2 (5 bases each). CDR3 length: 14 residues. Germline-derived CDR1 and CDR2 are SGHRS and YFSETQ. CDR3 loop: CASSWGTASYEQYF. CDR3 nucleotides: TGTGCCAGCAGTTGGGGGACCGCCTCCTACGAGCAGTACTTC. The variable domain in full, with the rest retrieved from reference TRBV5-1 and TRBJ2-7, is KAGVTQTPRYLIKTRGQQVTLSCSPISGHRSVSWYQQTPGQGLQFLFEYFSETQRNKGNFPGRFSGRQFSNSRSEMNVSTLELGDSALYLCASSWGTASYEQYFGPGTRLTVT.